One and the same sample provided the 21 T cell receptor beta chains below, sequenced in a study of T cell responses to AZD1222 COVID-19 vaccine. Data came from immunoSEQ multiplex PCR; TCRdb stores just in-frame clones and leaves some out. The sample holds about 110,000 clones, 86% seen once. Material: peripheral blood, obtained on day 0 of AZD1222 vaccination. The receptors originated from an adult in good health.

The CDR3 DNA reads as TGTGCCAGCACCGAGGACAGCCGGAGCTATGGCTACACCTTC. As protein: CASTEDSRSYGYTF. The gene calls are TRBV5-6 and TRBJ1-2, with a possible D match to TRBD1 (6 bases). The germline gives CDR1 SGHDT, CDR2 YYEEEE. The CDR3 has 14 amino acids. Trimming cost V 6 bases and J 4 bases, with 16 bases left between them.

The chain recombines TRBV7-2 with TRBJ2-1; 7 bases align to TRBD2. V lost 8 bases to trimming and J lost 0 bases; unmatched junction nucleotides: 10. Germline lookup yields CDR1 SGHTA and CDR2 FQGNSA. The CDR3 loop spans 16 amino acids. DNA for the CDR3: TGTGCCAGCTCAAACGGGGCTAGCGGCTCCTACAATGAGCAGTTCTTC. Protein: CASSNGASGSYNEQFF.

The gene calls are TRBV7-6 and TRBJ1-6; D is unresolved. Germline V gene lookup returns CDR1 SGHVS and CDR2 FNYEAQ. V dropped 2 bases and J dropped 13 bases, with 12 bases sitting between them. The CDR3 consists of 13 residues. CDR3 in amino acids: CASSLNKGGPLHF. The CDR3, as DNA: TGTGCCAGCAGCTTAAACAAAGGAGGCCCCCTCCACTTT.

The V call is TRBV4-1, the J call TRBJ1-6; D is uncertain. The germline V and J ends were trimmed by 0 bases and 8 bases, with 11 bases remaining between them. Germline V gene data show CDR1 as MGHRA and CDR2 as YSYEKL. CDR3 length: 15 amino acids. The CDR3 nucleotides are TGCGCCAGCAGCCAAGATAAGGGATATGATTCACCCCTCCACTTT. Residues: CASSQDKGYDSPLHF.

This clone was seen only a few times. The chain recombines TRBV11-2 with TRBJ2-1; tentatively, D is TRBD1 or TRBD2 (5 bases each). The CDR3 totals 18 residues. Germline CDR1 reads SGHAT; CDR2 reads FQNNGV. Trimming stripped 5 bases from V and 10 bases from J, with 30 bases between. The CDR3 DNA is TGTGCCAGCAGCCCTTTTTTTGCCCGCGAGGGGTTTGGTAGGGAGCAGTTCTTC. It specifies CASSPFFAREGFGREQFF.

The chain uses TRBV2 and TRBJ2-7, with TRBD2 identical over 10 bases. V lost 7 bases to trimming and J lost 3 bases; unmatched junction nucleotides: 9. The CDR3 is made up of 15 amino acids. Germline V gene sequence: CDR1 SNHLY, CDR2 FYNNEI. The CDR3 loop is CASNGGLAGVYEQYF. CDR3 nucleotide sequence: TGTGCCAGCAATGGTGGCCTAGCGGGGGTCTACGAGCAGTACTTC.

The V gene is TRBV10-3, the J gene TRBJ1-4; 8 bases map to TRBD1. The CDR3 length is 16 residues. With 2 bases clipped from V and 8 bases from J, the junction kept 10 bases outside the gene matches. CDR1 and CDR2 from the germline V gene are ENHRY and SYGVKD. The CDR3 DNA reads TGTGCCATCAGTGAGCCCCAGACAGGGGTGAACGAAAAACTGTTTTTT. It codes for CAISEPQTGVNEKLFF.

The chain couples TRBV2 to TRBJ1-5, with a possible D match to TRBD1 (5 bases). Trimming took off 5 bases at V and 5 bases at J, with 13 bases between the two ends. The CDR3 covers 14 residues. Per the germline V gene, CDR1 is SNHLY and CDR2 is FYNNEI. The CDR3 region is CASSNLPGDQPQHF. The CDR3 DNA reads as TGTGCCAGCAGTAACCTCCCGGGGGATCAGCCCCAGCATTTT.

This clone was seen only a few times. The gene calls are TRBV5-5 and TRBJ1-1; possible D gene TRBD1, 6 bases. Looked up from germline, CDR1 is SGHKS and CDR2 is YYEKEE (reference sequence). This CDR3 region has 17 residues. Between the trimmed V and J ends, which lost 0 bases and 6 bases, there was a span of 21 bases. Here the CDR3 reads CASSLGLGQGFNAEAFF. DNA of the CDR3: TGTGCCAGCAGCTTGGGTCTGGGACAAGGATTTAACGCTGAAGCTTTCTTT.

CDR3 nucleotide sequence: TGTGCCAGCAGGGCCGGGACAGTCAATCAGCCCCAGCATTTT. It yields the protein CASRAGTVNQPQHF. This rearrangement joins TRBV7-2 to TRBJ1-5; 7 nucleotides agree with TRBD1. The trim removed 6 bases at V and 3 bases at J, leaving 5 bases unmatched. CDR1 SGHTA and CDR2 FQGNSA come from the germline V gene. This CDR3 spans 14 amino acids. Using reference TRBV7-2 and TRBJ1-5 for the parts outside the CDR3, the full variable domain is GAGVSQSPSNKVTEKGKDVELRCDPISGHTALYWYRQSLGQGLEFLIYFQGNSAPDKSGLPSDRFSAERTGGSVSTLTIQRTQQEDSAVYLCASRAGTVNQPQHFGDGTRLSIL.

V usage is TRBV20-1 and J usage is TRBJ1-1; a possible D gene is TRBD1 (5 bases). The germline V gene has CDR1 DFQATT and CDR2 SNEGSKA (reference sequence). The CDR3 covers 11 residues. Trimming removed 6 bases at V and 6 bases at J, with 11 bases between. CDR3 nucleotide sequence: TGCAGTGCCAGACGGGACTCTGAAGCTTTCTTT. Protein: CSARRDSEAFF.

This chain links TRBV9 with TRBJ2-1; D perhaps matches TRBD1 (5 bases). The ends were cut back, 4 bases at V and 0 bases at J, with 11 bases in the middle. This CDR3 comprises 15 residues. CDR1 is SGDLS and CDR2 is YYNGEE in the germline V gene. CDR3 DNA sequence: TGTGCCAGCAGCAAACTGACAGCCTCCTACAATGAGCAGTTCTTC. Amino acids: CASSKLTASYNEQFF.

The chain recombines TRBV11-3 with TRBJ2-1, with D perhaps matching TRBD2 (5 bases). The V end was cut by 6 bases, the J end by 2 bases, with 11 bases between. CDR1 and CDR2 from the germline V gene are SGHNT and YENEEA. CDR3 length: 14 residues. The CDR3 DNA follows: TGTGCCAGCAGTCCGGCCGGGACCTACAATGAGCAGTTCTTC. Encoded protein: CASSPAGTYNEQFF.

This clone was recorded only once. This sequence joins TRBV29-1 and TRBJ2-3; no firm D call. This CDR3 is built from 13 residues. The V gene lost 6 bases and the J gene lost 3 bases, with 13 bases spanning the gap. CDR1 is SQVTM, CDR2 ANQGSEA, per germline. DNA of the CDR3: TGCAGCGTCGGATCCCGACTTACAGATACGCAGTATTTT. Translating gives CSVGSRLTDTQYF.

The rearrangement joins TRBV30 to TRBJ1-2, with 10 nucleotides matching TRBD1. Trimming cost V 0 bases and J 4 bases; bases outside gene matches: 5. The CDR3 covers 15 residues. Germline loops: CDR1 GTSNPN, CDR2 SVGIG (reference sequence). CDR3: CAWSVLRTGGYGYTF. CDR3 in DNA: TGTGCCTGGAGTGTACTGCGGACAGGGGGCTATGGCTACACCTTC.

The genes are TRBV5-5 and TRBJ2-7; D is undetermined. Trimming shortened V by 5 bases and J by 2 bases, and 14 bases separated the two germline ends. Germline V gives CDR1 SGHKS, CDR2 YYEKEE (reference sequence). The length of the CDR3 is 14 residues. CDR3 sequence: CASSRAAPPYEQYF. For the CDR3, the DNA is TGTGCCAGCAGTAGGGCAGCTCCTCCCTACGAGCAGTACTTC. The whole variable domain, remainder taken from reference TRBV5-5 and TRBJ2-7, is DAGVTQSPTHLIKTRGQQVTLRCSPISGHKSVSWYQQVLGQGPQFIFQYYEKEERGRGNFPDRFSARQFPNYSSELNVNALLLGDSALYLCASSRAAPPYEQYFGPGTRLTVT.

The rearrangement uses TRBV19 and TRBJ1-5; TRBD1 might be the D (5 bases). The CDR3 sequence is 14 residues long. V was trimmed by 0 bases and J by 4 bases, leaving 7 bases between them. CDR1 is LNHDA and CDR2 is SQIVND in the germline V gene (reference sequence). CDR3 DNA sequence: TGTGCCAGTAGTATAGAGTGGGGGAATCAGCCCCAGCATTTT. As protein: CASSIEWGNQPQHF.

The table lists this clone with a count of one. The chain employs TRBV6-6 and TRBJ1-4; D call uncertain. Trimming stripped 6 bases from V and 8 bases from J, with 13 bases between. In germline, CDR1 is MNHNY, CDR2 SVGAGI (reference sequence). The CDR3 totals 13 residues. This CDR3 is CASSPELWEKLFF. The DNA of the CDR3 is TGTGCCAGCAGCCCCGAGCTCTGGGAAAAACTGTTTTTT.

This chain joins TRBV5-4 and TRBJ1-2; D not resolved. Trimming pared 0 bases from V and 3 bases from J, leaving 6 bases between. Per the germline V gene, CDR1 is SGHNT and CDR2 is YYREEE (reference sequence). This CDR3 spans 13 amino acids. CDR3 sequence: CASSLERDYGYTF. The DNA of the CDR3 is TGTGCCAGCAGCTTGGAGAGGGACTATGGCTACACCTTC. Using reference TRBV5-4 and TRBJ1-2 for the parts outside the CDR3, the full variable domain is ETGVTQSPTHLIKTRGQQVTLRCSSQSGHNTVSWYQQALGQGPQFIFQYYREEENGRGNFPPRFSGLQFPNYSSELNVNALELDDSALYLCASSLERDYGYTFGSGTRLTVV.

This rearrangement joins TRBV19 to TRBJ1-6; a possible D gene is TRBD1 (6 bases). V dropped 4 bases and J dropped 0 bases, with 19 bases sitting between them. The CDR3 spans 19 residues. Germline CDR1 reads LNHDA; CDR2 reads SQIVND (reference sequence). The DNA of the CDR3 is TGTGCCAGTAGTACCTTCGCGGTACAGGGAAGCTCCTATAATTCACCCCTCCACTTT. Its protein is CASSTFAVQGSSYNSPLHF.

This clone has only one observation. The CDR3 coding sequence is TGTGCCAGCAGTTCTTTTGGAGGGGCGACCTACGAGCAGTACTTC. Amino acids: CASSSFGGATYEQYF. V is TRBV6-5 and J is TRBJ2-7, with a weak D call TRBD2 (6 bases). The germline CDR1 and CDR2 sequences are MNHEY and SVGAGI. This CDR3 contains 15 residues. Trimming cost V 4 bases and J 2 bases, with 15 bases left between them.